Below, 18 T cell receptor beta chains from the same sample are listed, as sequenced in a study of T-cell memory formation after mild COVID-19. TCRdb processed the 5' RACE reads anew with MiXCR; each CDR3 protein has one entry. Of approximately 250,000 distinct CDR3 sequences detected, 16% appear once; the ten largest clones hold under 25%. Sequenced material: PBMCs or a T cell subset sorted from them (not recorded which). The receptors stem from a man in his late teens or twenties who had mild COVID-19 (a few samples of this study predate the infection). Cell type and time point are not known.

The table lists this clonotype with a few counts. V and J are TRBV12-3 or TRBV12-4 and TRBJ2-5, with D uncertain. This CDR3 contains 12 residues. V shed 4 bases and J shed 5 bases, with 8 bases lying between them. This CDR3 is CASSYISETQYF. The CDR3 bases are TGTGCCAGCAGTTATATATCGGAGACCCAGTACTTC.

J is TRBJ2-1 and V is TRBV7-2; weak D call: TRBD2 (6 bases). Germline values: CDR1 SGHTA, CDR2 FQGNSA. V gave up 5 bases and J gave up 3 bases, with 14 bases separating them. The CDR3 is made up of 15 amino acids. The CDR3 loop reads CASSRGDFGYNEQFF. CDR3 bases: TGTGCCAGCAGCCGAGGGGACTTCGGCTACAATGAGCAGTTCTTC.

This chain connects TRBV10-3 to TRBJ1-2; D is undetermined. Trimming pared 2 bases from V and 0 bases from J, leaving 4 bases between. Germline V gene data show CDR1 as ENHRY and CDR2 as SYGVKD. This CDR3 is built from 13 residues. The CDR3 is CAISEGANYGYTF. CDR3 coding DNA: TGTGCCATCAGTGAGGGGGCTAACTATGGCTACACCTTC.

The chain recombines TRBV28 with TRBJ1-5, with 7 bases matching TRBD1. V lost 2 bases to trimming and J lost 0 bases; unmatched junction nucleotides: 4. CDR1 is MDHEN and CDR2 is SYDVKM in the germline V gene. This CDR3 has 16 residues. CDR3 protein: CASSLGAGGSNQPQHF. The DNA of the CDR3 is TGTGCCAGCAGTTTAGGGGCAGGGGGTAGCAATCAGCCCCAGCATTTT.

The rearrangement uses TRBV6-1 and TRBJ2-1; the D gene is possibly TRBD1 (6 bases). The germline V and J ends were trimmed by 5 bases and 6 bases, with 17 bases remaining between them. CDR3 length: 15 amino acids. From germline, CDR1 is MNHNS and CDR2 SASEGT. The CDR3 DNA follows: TGTGCCAGCAGTTTCGTTGAGACAGGTGGCAATGAGCAGTTCTTC. Translating it yields CASSFVETGGNEQFF.

This clonotype was found many times. This chain uses TRBV6-2 or TRBV6-3 with TRBJ2-1; possible D gene TRBD1, 6 bases. The V gene lost 0 bases and the J gene lost 9 bases, with 12 bases spanning the gap. The CDR3 has 14 amino acids. CDR1 and CDR2 (germline): MNHEY, SVGEGT. The CDR3 here is CASSYSYRAIEQFF. The CDR3 bases are TGTGCCAGCAGTTACTCGTACAGGGCGATTGAGCAGTTCTTC.

V is TRBV7-9 and J is TRBJ2-7; D ambiguous. The ends were cut back, 7 bases at V and 5 bases at J, with 15 bases in the middle. The CDR3 extends over 13 amino acids. Germline V CDR1 and CDR2: SEHNR, FQNEAQ (reference sequence). DNA for the CDR3: TGTGCCAGCACCGATTGGGGTTCCCACGAGCAGTACTTC. As protein: CASTDWGSHEQYF.

The gene calls are TRBV3-1 and TRBJ2-5; D is possibly TRBD2 (7 bases). Trimming shortened V by 0 bases and J by 4 bases, and 15 bases separated the two germline ends. The germline CDR1 and CDR2 sequences are LGHDT and YNNKEL (reference sequence). The CDR3 covers 16 residues. This CDR3 is CASSQDLGGGGETQYF. For the CDR3, the DNA is TGTGCCAGCAGCCAAGATTTGGGGGGCGGGGGAGAGACCCAGTACTTC.

The V and J genes are TRBV5-1 and TRBJ1-6, with 9 bases aligning to TRBD1. Trimming removed 2 bases from V and 8 bases from J; junction bases left unmatched: 5. Germline-derived CDR1 and CDR2 are SGHRS and YFSETQ. The CDR3 is 15 amino acids. This CDR3 is CASSLQGARDSPLHF. CDR3 bases: TGCGCCAGCAGCTTACAGGGGGCCCGGGATTCACCCCTCCACTTT.

This clonotype was picked up one time. The genes are TRBV7-2 and TRBJ1-5; unclear D gene. Germline V gives CDR1 SGHTA, CDR2 FQGNSA. The CDR3 length is 17 residues. Trimming took 1 base from V and 2 from J, leaving 15 bases between them. Here the CDR3 reads CASSLGIGRSGNQPQHF. The CDR3 DNA sequence: TGTGCCAGCAGCTTAGGGATAGGGCGGTCGGGCAATCAGCCCCAGCATTTT.

This clonotype was counted between two and nine times. The chain couples TRBV5-1 to TRBJ2-2; the D is unclear. CDR1 is SGHRS and CDR2 is YFSETQ in the germline V gene. V was shortened by 3 bases and J by 2 bases, with 8 bases between the two germline ends. The CDR3 loop spans 14 amino acids. CDR3 region: CASSSLKNTGELFF. CDR3 nucleotides: TGCGCCAGCAGCTCGCTGAAAAACACCGGGGAGCTGTTTTTT.

The chain couples TRBV9 to TRBJ2-1; TRBD2 aligns across 12 bases. The germline V gene has CDR1 SGDLS and CDR2 YYNGEE. The trim removed 3 bases at V and 8 bases at J, leaving 9 bases unmatched. This CDR3 is 16 amino acids long. The CDR3 DNA reads TGTGCCAGCAGCGCTAGCGGGGGGGTTGGAGGAGATGAGCAGTTCTTC. Its translation is CASSASGGVGGDEQFF.

The chain couples TRBV5-1 to TRBJ1-2; weak D call: TRBD1 (6 bases). Germline V gene lookup returns CDR1 SGHRS and CDR2 YFSETQ. The V end was cut by 0 bases, the J end by 2 bases, with 8 bases between. The CDR3 extends over 14 amino acids. Written as DNA, the CDR3 is TGCGCCAGCAGCTTGGACAGGGAGAACTATGGCTACACCTTC. It encodes CASSLDRENYGYTF.

The chain uses TRBV4-3 and TRBJ2-7; 12 nucleotides match TRBD2. The CDR3 is 20 residues long. V gave up 3 bases and J gave up 2 bases; unmatched junction bases: 17. CDR1 and CDR2 (germline): LGHNA, YSLEER. CDR3 region: CASSQFSRTSGDLGAYEQYF. CDR3 nucleotide sequence: TGCGCCAGCAGCCAGTTCTCCCGGACTAGCGGGGACCTCGGAGCCTACGAGCAGTACTTC.

This clonotype was recorded a few times. J is TRBJ2-3 and V is TRBV5-1, with 11 bases fitting TRBD2. CDR1 is SGHRS and CDR2 is YFSETQ in the germline V gene. The CDR3 runs 20 residues. Trimming cost V 0 bases and J 6 bases; bases outside gene matches: 18. CDR3 in DNA: TGCGCCAGCAGCTTGGCCTTGGCAGGAGGGACTAGCGGAGGTAGCGATACGCAGTATTTT. This translates into CASSLALAGGTSGGSDTQYF. The complete variable domain, with remaining parts taken from reference TRBV5-1 and TRBJ2-3, reads KAGVTQTPRYLIKTRGQQVTLSCSPISGHRSVSWYQQTPGQGLQFLFEYFSETQRNKGNFPGRFSGRQFSNSRSEMNVSTLELGDSALYLCASSLALAGGTSGGSDTQYFGPGTRLTVL.

This clonotype showed up just a few times. J is TRBJ2-7 and V is TRBV7-9; 7 nucleotides match TRBD1. Germline V gives CDR1 SEHNR, CDR2 FQNEAQ (reference sequence). This CDR3 contains 22 residues. Unmatched junction bases numbered 31, after V lost 5 bases and J lost 3 bases. CDR3 loop: CASSPVLVGTAKSLGIYYEQYV. The CDR3 bases are TGTGCCAGCAGCCCCGTCCTCGTGGGGACAGCCAAATCCCTCGGGATTTACTACGAGCAGTACGTC.

This clonotype was seen a few times. The chain recombines TRBV20-1 with TRBJ2-5; D perhaps matches TRBD2 (7 bases). CDR1 is DFQATT, CDR2 SNEGSKA, per germline (reference sequence). V lost 0 bases, J lost 5 bases, and 16 bases lay in between. CDR3 length: 15 amino acids. The CDR3 DNA reads TGCAGTGCTAGAGATATGGGGGGGCGAGGTGAGACCCAGTACTTC. It encodes CSARDMGGRGETQYF.

This clonotype was seen a handful of times. V usage is TRBV15 and J usage is TRBJ2-5; TRBD2 is a possible D gene (6 bases). The germline V and J ends were trimmed by 5 bases and 5 bases, with 18 bases remaining between them. Germline loops: CDR1 LNHNV, CDR2 YYDKDF (reference sequence). The CDR3 length is 15 residues. The CDR3 sequence: CATSSNLAPQETQYF. In nucleotides, the CDR3 is TGTGCCACCAGCTCCAACCTAGCGCCCCAGGAGACCCAGTACTTC. Together with reference TRBV15 and TRBJ2-5, the CDR3 gives the full variable domain: DAMVIQNPRYQVTQFGKPVTLSCSQTLNHNVMYWYQQKSSQAPKLLFHYYDKDFNNEADTPDNFQSRRPNTSFCFLDIRSPGLGDTAMYLCATSSNLAPQETQYFGPGTRLLVL.